Sequencing of this TCR beta chain was carried out in a study of shared clonotypes between healthy human individuals (dated by TCRdb to 2020 to 2021). In the study overall: The cohort comprised a couple of women and three men aged 18 to 49 years. Per donor, leukapheresis produced somewhere between about 0.94 and 9.5 billion PBMCs. Per donor, three plates each were used for CD4 naive and CD4 memory, two for CD8 naive, and one for CD8 memory. To increase sequencing depth and limit assay-specific biases, different laboratories used diverse techniques to prepare libraries and sequence TCR repertoires. To estimate repertoire size and how much clonotypes are shared between individuals, the study performed deep sequencing of blood TCR repertoires from a few healthy adults. Overall results and qualifications from the work: Sharing across several donors was observed for 5% to 6.5% of naive CD4, over 3% of naive CD8, about 2.3% of memory CD4, and about 0.4% of memory CD8 clonotypes. Pairwise subsampling indicated that sequencing depth was expected to affect the degree of clonotype sharing among donors. Sampling was limited to blood, and TCR repertoires in tissue likely differ from TCR repertoires in blood. Naive subsets generally had larger estimated clonotype richness than memory subsets did. Rarefaction of sorted-subset datasets indicated incomplete sequencing despite the large sequencing depth. Compared with non-shared clonotypes, clonotypes shared by all four sorted-subset donors had higher generation probabilities. The small number of donors limited the genetic and exposure-history diversity represented.

In regard to this clone: The specificity of this receptor is unknown. Base qualities are not provided; no much larger clone lies one nucleotide away.

TCR CDR3 regions were amplified from genomic DNA by multiplex PCR using the deep immunoSEQ assay. Extracted genomic DNA from each cell subset was distributed evenly across all wells of several immunoSEQ 96-well plates, and each plate was treated as a replicate. Each replicate PCR for sorted subsets received around 200 ng genomic DNA, equal to roughly 30,000 T cell genomes. The purified libraries were quantified using a Qubit 3.0 fluorometer, sized with a Bioanalyzer 2100, and then quantified again using the KAPA Library Quantification kit. A separate single-read 150-cycle Illumina NextSeq 550 flow cell was used to sequence each immunoSEQ 96-well plate. Per the original workflow: Because only junctional sequences without quality scores were contained in the immunoSEQ output, filtering matching that applied to full-length reads could not be performed. To assign V/J genes and CDR3, sequences were annotated against IMGT germline references using PyIR, a Python wrapper for IgBLAST v1.9. Reads with weak V/J assignments (E-value above 1e-6), missing CDR3, stop codons, out-of-frame junctions, or ambiguous translated residues were removed. V3J clonotypes were defined by identical inferred V gene, J gene, and CDR3 amino acid sequence. To compute the percentage overlap between repertoires, the number of shared unique clonotypes was divided by the size of the smaller repertoire. Repertoire richness was assessed with RTK rarefaction, the Chao1 estimator, and Recon v2.1 estimates of unobserved clonotypes. For all TCRbeta clonotypes obtained by the gDNA method from a few donors, generation probabilities were computed with OLGA. Sourced from immuneACCESS, this table was stored by TCRdb with only in-frame sequences that have V and J called. A share of the clones is absent; for the studies checked, an unresolved V gene accounts for under half, and the remainder has no known explanation. V, J and clone size are those of that table, while D and trimming were read from the DNA. This sample lists 2.3 million or so clones; over 85% were detected once. The top ten clones comprise 0.39% of the sample.

The germline V gene (reference sequence) supplies CDR1 MNHNY and CDR2 SVGAGI. The CDR3 runs 11 amino acids, cysteine and phenylalanine included. Of all the DNA, just the CDR3 is kept, 33 bases in frame from base 1. Trimming at the junction amounts to 7 bases on V and 5 bases on J, and the germline ends lie 6 bases apart. Donors were healthy HIV-negative adults with no recently reported acute infections or vaccinations. All donors were Caucasian adults living in Nashville, Tennessee, USA. CD4+ T cells were enriched through magnetic negative selection, after which naive cells were positively selected on CD45RA and the remaining negative fraction served as the memory subset. Blood was collected by leukapheresis, and PBMCs were isolated by Ficoll-Histopaque density gradient centrifugation and then cryopreserved in liquid nitrogen vapor phase. Purity and quantity of every magnetically sorted T cell population were checked by analytical flow cytometry. Genomic DNA was isolated from each sorted fraction and quantified by UV absorbance on a Nanodrop 2000c.

The sequencing sample was made of naive CD4+ T cells from PBMCs. What the cell subset or site label conveys for this sample: CD45RA+ positively selected. Recombination linked TRBV6-6 to TRBJ2-1, with TRBD1 perhaps the D gene, on 6 matching bases. This receptor was taken from a man aged 18 to 30 in good health. Some clones in this sample may be carry-over from other donors' samples. The CDR3 reads CASKGDNEQFF. The nucleotide sequence is given as TGTGCCAGCAAGGGGGACAATGAGCAGTTCTTC.